The source of this T cell receptor beta chain is a study of blood T cell repertoires in COVID-19. Across the study: The United States, Italy and Spain were the sources of the acute and convalescent COVID-19 samples. In each case, the material was cDNA or gDNA derived from T cells, B-cell-depleted T cells, or PBMCs.

As handled by the study authors: Using reference gene primer amplification, nucleated cell counts were estimated. Using immunoSEQ multiplex PCR, the repertoire was profiled, and TCRdb retains in-frame clones only, with some absent. D and trimming come from the DNA, and the V and J calls and clone size come from that table. The table includes 140,000 or so clones, about 80% detected once. The ends were cut back, 2 bases at V and 5 bases at J, with 11 bases in the middle. The CDR3 covers 14 residues. CDR1 MNHEY and CDR2 SVGAGI come from the germline V gene. The chain joins TRBV6-5 to TRBJ2-3, with D perhaps matching TRBD2 (6 bases). What was sequenced was peripheral blood. The clonotype originates from a human donor in a cohort sampled during active COVID-19. The CDR3: CASSYGAGLDTQYF. The CDR3 DNA reads TGTGCCAGCAGTTACGGTGCGGGGCTAGATACGCAGTATTTT.